The sequence of this T cell receptor (beta chain) was determined in a study of CD8+ T cells in alopecia areata. V lost 7 bases and J 6 bases, leaving 13 bases between the germline ends. The CDR3 length is 12 residues. Germline-derived CDR1 and CDR2 are SGHTA and FQGNSA. Sequencing templates came from extracted RNA that was reverse transcribed into cDNA. The method was immunoSEQ multiplex PCR; TCRdb's version includes in-frame clones alone and lacks a portion of them. This table holds approximately 180,000 clones, around 63% found once. The sample in question was CD4+ T cells sorted from blood, obtained at week 0. The chain joins TRBV7-2 to TRBJ2-7; D uncertain. This sequence was found in a human donor with alopecia areata. CDR3: CASNSPWLEQYF. CDR3 coding DNA: TGTGCCAGCAACTCCCCGTGGCTCGAGCAGTACTTC.